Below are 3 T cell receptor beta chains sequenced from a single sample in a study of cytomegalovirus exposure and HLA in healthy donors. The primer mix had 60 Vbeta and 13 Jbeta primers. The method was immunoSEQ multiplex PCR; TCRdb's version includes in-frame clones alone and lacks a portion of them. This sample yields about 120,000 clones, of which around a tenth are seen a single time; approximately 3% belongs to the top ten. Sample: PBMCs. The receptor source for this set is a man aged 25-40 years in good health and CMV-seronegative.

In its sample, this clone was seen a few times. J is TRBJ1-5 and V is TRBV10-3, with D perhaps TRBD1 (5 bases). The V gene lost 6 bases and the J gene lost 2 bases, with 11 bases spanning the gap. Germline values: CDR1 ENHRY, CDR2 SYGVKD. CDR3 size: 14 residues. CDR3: CAIRGTGGNQPQHF. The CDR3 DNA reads TGTGCCATCAGGGGAACGGGGGGCAATCAGCCCCAGCATTTT.

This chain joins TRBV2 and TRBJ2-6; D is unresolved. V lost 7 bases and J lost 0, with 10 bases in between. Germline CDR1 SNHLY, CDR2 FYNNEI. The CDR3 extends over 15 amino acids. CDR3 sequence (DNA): TGTGCCAGCACCTTAGACAACTCTGGGGCCAACGTCCTGACTTTC. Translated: CASTLDNSGANVLTF.

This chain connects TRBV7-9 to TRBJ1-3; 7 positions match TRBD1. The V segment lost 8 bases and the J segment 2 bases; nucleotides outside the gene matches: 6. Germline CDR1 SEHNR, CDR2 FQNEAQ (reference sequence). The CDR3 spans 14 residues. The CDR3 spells CASVRQGTGNTIYF. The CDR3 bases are TGTGCCAGCGTACGACAGGGTACTGGAAACACCATATATTTT.